Listed here are 8 T cell receptor beta chains from one sample, sequenced in a study of cytomegalovirus exposure and HLA in healthy donors. Repertoires were generated with immunoSEQ multiplex PCR, while TCRdb's copy carries only in-frame clones and drops some. Of about 140,000 clones listed, 86% are singletons. The specimen was PBMCs. The receptors here all came from a man aged 18 to 30 in good health and CMV-seronegative.

The J gene is TRBJ2-7, the V gene TRBV10-3; TRBD1 might be the D (6 bases). The CDR3 spans 14 residues. Germline CDR1 reads ENHRY; CDR2 reads SYGVKD. V was pared by 2 bases and J by 7 bases, with 15 bases between. CDR3 region: CAISEISRGIEQYF. CDR3 nucleotide sequence: TGTGCCATCAGTGAGATATCGAGGGGGATAGAGCAGTACTTC.

The chain carries TRBV6-6 and TRBJ2-2, with D possibly being TRBD1 (5 bases). The CDR3 consists of 14 residues. Germline lookup yields CDR1 MNHNY and CDR2 SVGAGI (reference sequence). V dropped 5 bases and J dropped 6 bases, with 13 bases sitting between them. This CDR3 is CASSANKGSGELFF. For the CDR3, the DNA is TGTGCCAGCAGTGCTAATAAGGGGTCCGGGGAGCTGTTTTTT.

The chain recombines TRBV6-4 with TRBJ1-1; D unclear. Between the trimmed V and J ends, which lost 6 bases and 1 base, there was a span of 9 bases. The CDR3 has 13 amino acids. CDR1 MRHNA and CDR2 SNTAGT come from the germline V gene. The CDR3 region has the DNA TGTGCCAGCAGACCCACAGAGAACACTGAAGCTTTCTTT. It codes for CASRPTENTEAFF.

This clone showed up just once. This chain connects TRBV7-9 to TRBJ2-3; 10 nucleotides agree with TRBD1. Germline trimming cut 2 bases from V and 4 bases from J; bases unmatched to any gene: 3. The CDR3 runs 15 residues. CDR1 and CDR2 (germline): SEHNR, FQNEAQ (reference sequence). CDR3 sequence (DNA): TGTGCCAGCAGCTTAAGGGGACAGGGGTCAGATACGCAGTATTTT. Translated: CASSLRGQGSDTQYF.

This chain uses TRBV7-9 with TRBJ1-4, with unresolved D. Trimming took 7 bases from V and 6 from J, leaving 15 bases between them. The CDR3 totals 14 residues. Germline assignment: CDR1 SEHNR and CDR2 FQNEAQ (reference sequence). CDR3 coding DNA: TGTGCCAGCAATCCCGGTAATCAGGATGAAAAACTGTTTTTT. Translating it yields CASNPGNQDEKLFF.

This clone has a single count. The rearrangement links TRBV19 to TRBJ2-2; 8 bases line up with TRBD1. With 3 bases clipped from V and 3 bases from J, the junction kept 6 bases outside the gene matches. In germline, CDR1 is LNHDA, CDR2 SQIVND (reference sequence). This CDR3 comprises 16 residues. The CDR3 is CASSIPRGRYTGELFF. CDR3 coding DNA: TGTGCCAGTAGTATCCCCAGGGGGCGATACACCGGGGAGCTGTTTTTT.

V and J are TRBV19 and TRBJ1-5; D is perhaps TRBD1 (5 bases). V dropped 7 bases and J dropped 5 bases, with 18 bases sitting between them. This CDR3 is 15 amino acids long. The germline CDR1 and CDR2 sequences are LNHDA and SQIVND (reference sequence). The CDR3 sequence: CASTDGQGVHQPQHF. For the CDR3, the DNA is TGTGCCAGTACCGATGGCCAGGGCGTTCATCAGCCCCAGCATTTT.

CDR3 in DNA: TGCGCCAGCAGCTTGGAGGGACTAGCGGGAGGAGGTGACGAGCAGTACTTC. Translating gives CASSLEGLAGGGDEQYF. The rearrangement uses TRBV5-1 and TRBJ2-7; 15 nucleotides line up with TRBD2. This CDR3 has 17 amino acids. V lost 0 bases to trimming and J lost 5 bases; unmatched junction nucleotides: 6. Germline-derived CDR1 and CDR2 are SGHRS and YFSETQ. Drawing the rest from reference TRBV5-1 and TRBJ2-7, the complete variable domain is KAGVTQTPRYLIKTRGQQVTLSCSPISGHRSVSWYQQTPGQGLQFLFEYFSETQRNKGNFPGRFSGRQFSNSRSEMNVSTLELGDSALYLCASSLEGLAGGGDEQYFGPGTRLTVT.